What follows describes a single T cell receptor (beta chain). Its binding antigen is unknown. Qualities for individual bases were not recorded, and no much larger clone is one base off. This sample stems from a study of CD8 T cells in Susac syndrome (dated by TCRdb to between 2017 and 2020). For the study in its entirety: Whether CD8+ T cell activation and differentiation in Susac syndrome was antigen driven was tested using repertoire sequencing. The study compared CD8+ T cell repertoire clonality among roughly eleven healthy donors, about 14 Susac syndrome patients and approximately 16 multiple sclerosis patients.

RNA was extracted with the RNeasy kit and about 0.45 to 1 ug was reverse transcribed using random hexamers. TCR beta CDR3 regions were amplified with the immunoSEQ multiplex PCR assay covering 54 Vbeta and 13 Jbeta segments. To correct PCR amplification bias, a synthetic template baseline was used for both primer optimization and computational correction. Regarding the original processing steps: Reads were annotated to V, D and J genes according to IMGT and were analyzed with immunoSEQ Analyzer, with only productive sequences retained. Clonality was calculated as one minus the Shannon entropy normalized by log2 of the number of productive unique sequences. For each patient and control, public and private clones were evaluated within the 100 most prevalent clones. A clone was defined as Susac-specific if it was absent from the healthy and MS cohorts, from some 1,100 published viral clones and from other ImmuneACCESS disease sequences. The public sequencing data were trimmed at Q25 with fastp and processed into clonotypes with MiXCR by TCRdb, which kept only in-frame beta chains. For every CDR3 protein sequence, its rows merge into one entry that carries the most common genes and DNA. The V and J calls here are based on TCRdb, not the publication. This sample comprises 400,000 or so distinct CDR3 sequences, approximately 89% of them detected only once. Clones ranked in the top ten supply 0.09% to 0.15% of the sample.

Compared with germline, V lacks 4 bases and J lacks 3 bases; bases without a gene match: 9. CDR1 is given as MNHEY and CDR2 as SVGAGI, both from the germline V gene. Taken from cysteine to phenylalanine, the CDR3 has 15 residues. Kept here is only the CDR3 DNA, which spans 45 bases and is read in frame from base 1. The investigation overall reported the following: The number of individuals in the TCR sequencing and HLA analysis was acknowledged as relatively small.

Peripheral blood CD8+ and CD4+ T cells from healthy donors, Susac syndrome patients and multiple sclerosis patients were profiled using high-throughput TCR beta sequencing. Multiple sclerosis controls were treatment-naive patients with stable or active relapsing-remitting disease fulfilling revised McDonald criteria. Bulk CD8+ and CD4+ T cells were purified magnetically by negative isolation, whereas CD8+ TEMRA cells were enriched by FACS. Blood was collected in EDTA tubes and processed within 24 hours, with PBMCs isolated through density gradient centrifugation. PBMCs intended for TCR sequencing were cryopreserved in liquid nitrogen and were subsequently thawed in a 37 degrees C water bath. A purity of at least 90% was achieved for sorted or isolated CD4+, CD8+ and CD8+ TEMRA cells.

This TCR came from a human donor with multiple sclerosis. The sequencing input was CD8+ T cells from PBMCs. The chain was built from TRBV6-5 and TRBJ2-7, with 7 bases matching TRBD1. The DNA sequence follows: TGTGCCAGCAGTTCAGACAGGGAAGGTCTCTACGAGCAGTACTTC. This yields the protein CASSSDREGLYEQYF.